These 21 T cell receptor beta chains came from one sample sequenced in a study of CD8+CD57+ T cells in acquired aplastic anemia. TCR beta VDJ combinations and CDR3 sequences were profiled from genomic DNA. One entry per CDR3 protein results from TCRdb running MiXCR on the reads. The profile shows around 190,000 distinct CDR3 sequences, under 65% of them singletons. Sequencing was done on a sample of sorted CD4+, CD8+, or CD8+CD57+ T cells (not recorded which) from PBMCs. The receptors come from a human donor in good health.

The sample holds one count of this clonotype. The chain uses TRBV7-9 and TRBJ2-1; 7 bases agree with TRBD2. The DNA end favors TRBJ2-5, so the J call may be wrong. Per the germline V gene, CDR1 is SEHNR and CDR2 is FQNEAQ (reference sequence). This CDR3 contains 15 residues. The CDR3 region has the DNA TGTGCCAGCAGCCTCATAGCGGGCCACGGGGAGACCCAGTACTTC. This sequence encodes CASSLIAGHGETQYF.

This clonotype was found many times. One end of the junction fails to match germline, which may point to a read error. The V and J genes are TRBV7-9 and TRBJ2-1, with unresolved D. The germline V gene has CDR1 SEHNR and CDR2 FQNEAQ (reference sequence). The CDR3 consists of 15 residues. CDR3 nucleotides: TGTGCCAGCAGCTTAGCCGGTAGCCCCCGTCCTGAGCAGCTCTTC. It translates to CASSLAGSPRPEQLF.

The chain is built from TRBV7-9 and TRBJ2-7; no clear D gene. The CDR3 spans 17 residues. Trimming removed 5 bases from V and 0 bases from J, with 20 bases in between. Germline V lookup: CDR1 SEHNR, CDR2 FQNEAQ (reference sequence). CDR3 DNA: TGTGCCAGCAGCCAAGATGAAGGTCTGATTGACTCCTACGAGCAGTACTTC. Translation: CASSQDEGLIDSYEQYF.

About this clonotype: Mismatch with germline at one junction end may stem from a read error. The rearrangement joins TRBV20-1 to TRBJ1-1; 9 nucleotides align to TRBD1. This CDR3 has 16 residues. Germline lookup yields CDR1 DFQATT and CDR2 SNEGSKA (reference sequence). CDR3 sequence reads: CSAGDLDRGFHTEAFF. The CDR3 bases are TGCAGTGCTGGAGATCTGGACAGGGGTTTTCACACTGAAGCTTTCTTT.

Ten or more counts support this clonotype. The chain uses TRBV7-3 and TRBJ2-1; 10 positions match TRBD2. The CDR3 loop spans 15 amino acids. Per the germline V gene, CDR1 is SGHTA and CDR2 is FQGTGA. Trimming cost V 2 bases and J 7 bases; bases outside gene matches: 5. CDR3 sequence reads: CASSLLAGVLNEQFF. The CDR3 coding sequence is TGTGCCAGCAGCTTACTAGCGGGAGTGTTAAATGAGCAGTTCTTC.

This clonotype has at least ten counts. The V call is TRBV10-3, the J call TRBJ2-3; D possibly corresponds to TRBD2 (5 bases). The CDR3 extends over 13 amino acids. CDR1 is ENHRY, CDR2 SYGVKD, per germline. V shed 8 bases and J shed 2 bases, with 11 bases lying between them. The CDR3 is CAIGSGITDTQYF. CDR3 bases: TGTGCCATCGGGAGCGGAATCACAGATACGCAGTATTTT.

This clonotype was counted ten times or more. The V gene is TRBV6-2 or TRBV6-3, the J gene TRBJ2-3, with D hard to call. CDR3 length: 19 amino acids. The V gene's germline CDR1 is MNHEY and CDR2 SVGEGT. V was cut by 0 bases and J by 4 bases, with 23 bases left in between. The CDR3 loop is CASSYSTPLRQIPPDTQYF. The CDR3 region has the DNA TGTGCCAGCAGTTACTCGACCCCTCTGAGACAAATCCCACCAGATACGCAGTATTTT.

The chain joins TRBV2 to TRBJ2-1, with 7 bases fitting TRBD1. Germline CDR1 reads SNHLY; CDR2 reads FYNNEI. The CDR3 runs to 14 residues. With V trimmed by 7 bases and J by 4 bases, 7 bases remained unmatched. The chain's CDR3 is CASNRQGSYNEQFF. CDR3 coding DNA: TGTGCCAGCAACCGACAGGGTTCTTACAATGAGCAGTTCTTC.

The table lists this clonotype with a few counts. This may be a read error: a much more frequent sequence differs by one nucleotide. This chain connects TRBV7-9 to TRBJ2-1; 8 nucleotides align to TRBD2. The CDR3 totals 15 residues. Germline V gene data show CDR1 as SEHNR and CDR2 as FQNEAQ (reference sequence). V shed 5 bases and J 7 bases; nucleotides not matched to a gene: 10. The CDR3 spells CASSLGSGIVNEQFF. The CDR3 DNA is TGTGCCAGCAGCCTAGGTAGCGGGATTGTTAATGAGCAGTTCTTC.

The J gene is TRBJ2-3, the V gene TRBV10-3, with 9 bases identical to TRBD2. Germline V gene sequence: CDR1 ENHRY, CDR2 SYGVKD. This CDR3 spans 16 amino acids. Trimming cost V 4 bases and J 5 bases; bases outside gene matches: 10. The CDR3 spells CAISVRGGVLEDTQYF. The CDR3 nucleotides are TGTGCCATCAGTGTACGCGGGGGGGTGTTGGAAGATACGCAGTATTTT.

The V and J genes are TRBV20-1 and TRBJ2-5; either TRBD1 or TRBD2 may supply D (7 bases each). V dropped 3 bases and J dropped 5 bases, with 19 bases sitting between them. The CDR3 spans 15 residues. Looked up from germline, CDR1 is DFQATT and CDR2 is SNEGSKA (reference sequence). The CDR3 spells CSASQQGRRGETQYF. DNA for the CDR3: TGCAGTGCTAGCCAACAGGGGCGGCGGGGGGAGACCCAGTACTTC.

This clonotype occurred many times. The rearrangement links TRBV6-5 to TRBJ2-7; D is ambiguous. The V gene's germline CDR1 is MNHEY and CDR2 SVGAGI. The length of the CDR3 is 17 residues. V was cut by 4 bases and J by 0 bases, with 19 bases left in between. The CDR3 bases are TGTGCCAGCAGTTTCTCCTCCAAGGTGGTCGCCTCCTACGAGCAGTACTTC. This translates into CASSFSSKVVASYEQYF.

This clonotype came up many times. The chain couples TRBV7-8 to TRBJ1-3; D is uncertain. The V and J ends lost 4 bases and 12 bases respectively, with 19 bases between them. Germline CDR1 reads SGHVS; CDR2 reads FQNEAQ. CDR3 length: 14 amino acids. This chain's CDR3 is CASSSSGLLKGIYF. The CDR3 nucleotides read TGTGCCAGCAGCTCCTCGGGTCTCCTCAAGGGCATATATTTT.

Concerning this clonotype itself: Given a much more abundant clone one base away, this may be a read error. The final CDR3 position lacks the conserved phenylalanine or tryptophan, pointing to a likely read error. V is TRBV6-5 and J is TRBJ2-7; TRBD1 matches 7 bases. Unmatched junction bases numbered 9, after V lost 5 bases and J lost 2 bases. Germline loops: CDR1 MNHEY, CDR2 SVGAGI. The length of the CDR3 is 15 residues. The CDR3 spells CASSISDTGAYEQYL. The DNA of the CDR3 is TGTGCCAGCAGTATCAGCGACACAGGGGCCTACGAGCAGTACCTC.

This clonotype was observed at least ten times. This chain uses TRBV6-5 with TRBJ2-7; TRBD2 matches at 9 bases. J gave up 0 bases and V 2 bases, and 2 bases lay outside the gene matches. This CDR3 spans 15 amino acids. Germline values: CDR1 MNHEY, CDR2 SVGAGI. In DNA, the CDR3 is TGTGCCAGCAGTTACGGCGGGGGGGCCTCCTACGAGCAGTACTTC. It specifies CASSYGGGASYEQYF.

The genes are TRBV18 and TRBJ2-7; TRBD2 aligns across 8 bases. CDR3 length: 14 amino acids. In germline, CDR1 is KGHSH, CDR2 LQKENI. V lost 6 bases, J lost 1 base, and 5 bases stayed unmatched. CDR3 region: CASSGGVGSYEQYF. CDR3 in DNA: TGTGCCAGCTCCGGGGGGGTCGGGTCCTACGAGCAGTACTTC.

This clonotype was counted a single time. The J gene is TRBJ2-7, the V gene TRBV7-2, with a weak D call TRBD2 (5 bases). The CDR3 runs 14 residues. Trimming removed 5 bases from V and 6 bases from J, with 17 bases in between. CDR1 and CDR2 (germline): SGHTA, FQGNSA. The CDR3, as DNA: TGTGCCAGCAGCATCCCGGGGTCGCTACCCGAGCAGTACTTC. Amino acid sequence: CASSIPGSLPEQYF.

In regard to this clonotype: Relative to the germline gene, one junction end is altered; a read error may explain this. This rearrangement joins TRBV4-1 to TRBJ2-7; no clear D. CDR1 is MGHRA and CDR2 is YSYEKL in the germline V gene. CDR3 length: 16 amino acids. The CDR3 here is CASSYSISSPSNEQYF. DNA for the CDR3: TGTGCCAGCAGTTACTCGATCAGCAGTCCTTCGAACGAGCAGTACTTC.

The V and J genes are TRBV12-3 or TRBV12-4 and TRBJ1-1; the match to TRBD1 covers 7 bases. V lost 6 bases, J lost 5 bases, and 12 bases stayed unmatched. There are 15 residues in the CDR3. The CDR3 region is CASSRSGGVGTEAFF. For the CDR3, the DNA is TGTGCCAGCAGCAGATCAGGGGGTGTCGGGACTGAAGCTTTCTTT.

CDR3 in DNA: TGTGCCACGGACAGGGGGCCCACCGGGGAGCTGTTTTTT. It specifies CATDRGPTGELFF. The V gene is TRBV19, the J gene TRBJ2-2; 11 nucleotides match TRBD1. With V trimmed by 10 bases and J by 4 bases, 2 bases remained unmatched. Germline CDR1 LNHDA, CDR2 SQIVND (reference sequence). This CDR3 is built from 13 residues.

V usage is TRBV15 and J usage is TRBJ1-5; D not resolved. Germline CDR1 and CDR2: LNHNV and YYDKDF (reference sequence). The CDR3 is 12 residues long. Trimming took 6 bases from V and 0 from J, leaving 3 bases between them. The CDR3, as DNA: TGTGCCACCAGGGGTAGCAATCAGCCCCAGCATTTT. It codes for CATRGSNQPQHF.